This T cell receptor beta chain was profiled in a study of blood T cell repertoires in COVID-19. In the study overall: The study drew acute and convalescent COVID-19 samples from the United States, Italy and Spain. From T cells, B-cell-depleted T cells, or PBMCs came the material, which was cDNA or gDNA.

The germline CDR1 and CDR2 sequences are LNHNV and YYDKDF (reference sequence). The ends lost 5 bases at V and 8 bases at J; junction bases unmatched: 8. The CDR3 is 13 residues long. Assignments of participants to cohorts depended upon their own reported clinical history. This table comes from immunoSEQ multiplex PCR, and its TCRdb copy is limited to in-frame clones, with some not included. The data hold around 300,000 clones, with around 87% observed a single time. The clonotype was recovered from a young woman with acute COVID-19. The V and J genes are TRBV15 and TRBJ1-1, with 7 nucleotides matching TRBD1. The source material was PBMCs or T cells enriched from blood (not recorded which). CDR3 sequence reads: CATSARRDSEAFF. CDR3 nucleotide sequence: TGTGCCACCAGCGCTCGCCGGGACAGCGAAGCTTTCTTT.